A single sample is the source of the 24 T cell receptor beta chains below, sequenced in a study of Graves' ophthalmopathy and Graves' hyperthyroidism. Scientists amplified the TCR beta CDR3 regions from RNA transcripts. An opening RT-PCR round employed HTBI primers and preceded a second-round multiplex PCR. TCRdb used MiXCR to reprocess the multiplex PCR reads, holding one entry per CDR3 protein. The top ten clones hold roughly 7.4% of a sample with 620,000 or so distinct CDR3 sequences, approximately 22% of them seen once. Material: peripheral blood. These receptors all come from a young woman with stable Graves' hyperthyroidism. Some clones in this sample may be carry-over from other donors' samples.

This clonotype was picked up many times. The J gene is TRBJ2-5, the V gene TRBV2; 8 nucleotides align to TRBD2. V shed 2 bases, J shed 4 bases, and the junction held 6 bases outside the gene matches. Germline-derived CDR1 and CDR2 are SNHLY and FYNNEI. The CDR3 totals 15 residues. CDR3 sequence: CASSENRGGRETQYF. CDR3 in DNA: TGTGCCAGCAGTGAAAATCGGGGGGGCCGAGAGACCCAGTACTTC.

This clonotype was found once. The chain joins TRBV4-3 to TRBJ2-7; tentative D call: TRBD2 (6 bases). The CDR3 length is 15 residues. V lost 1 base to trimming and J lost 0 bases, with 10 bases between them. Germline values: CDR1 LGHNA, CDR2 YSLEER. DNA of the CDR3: TGCGCCAGCAGCCAAGTTGCGGGGAGCTCCTACGAGCAGTACTTC. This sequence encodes CASSQVAGSSYEQYF.

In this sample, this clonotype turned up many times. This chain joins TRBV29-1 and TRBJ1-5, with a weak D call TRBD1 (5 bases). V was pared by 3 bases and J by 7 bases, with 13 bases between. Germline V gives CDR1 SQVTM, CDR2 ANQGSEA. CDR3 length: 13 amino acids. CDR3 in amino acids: CSVDGGGGQPQHF. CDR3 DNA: TGCAGCGTTGACGGGGGGGGTGGACAGCCCCAGCATTTT.

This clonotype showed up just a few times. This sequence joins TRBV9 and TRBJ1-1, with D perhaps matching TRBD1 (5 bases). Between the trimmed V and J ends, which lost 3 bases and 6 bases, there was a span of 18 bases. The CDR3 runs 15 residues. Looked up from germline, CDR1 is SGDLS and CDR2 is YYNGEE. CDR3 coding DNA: TGTGCCAGCAGCGCCCCAGAAGGGGACCAGGCTGAAGCTTTCTTT. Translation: CASSAPEGDQAEAFF.

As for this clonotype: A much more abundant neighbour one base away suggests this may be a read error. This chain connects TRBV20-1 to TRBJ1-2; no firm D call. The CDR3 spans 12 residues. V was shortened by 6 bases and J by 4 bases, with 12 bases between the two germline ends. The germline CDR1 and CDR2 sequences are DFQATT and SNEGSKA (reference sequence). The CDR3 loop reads CSASSGVYGYTF. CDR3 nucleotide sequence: TGCAGTGCGTCGAGCGGGGTCTATGGCTACACCTTC.

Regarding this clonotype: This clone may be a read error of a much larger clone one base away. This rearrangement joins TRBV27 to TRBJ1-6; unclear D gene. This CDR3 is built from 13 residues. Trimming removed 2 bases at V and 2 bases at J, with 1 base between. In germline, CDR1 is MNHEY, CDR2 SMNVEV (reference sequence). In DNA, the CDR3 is TGTGCCAGCAGTTTAGCCTATAATTCACCCCTCCACTTT. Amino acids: CASSLAYNSPLHF.

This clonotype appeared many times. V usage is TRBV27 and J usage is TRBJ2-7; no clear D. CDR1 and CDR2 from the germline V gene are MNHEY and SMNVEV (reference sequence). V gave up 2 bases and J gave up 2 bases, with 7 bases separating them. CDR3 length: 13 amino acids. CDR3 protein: CASSLQPAYEQYF. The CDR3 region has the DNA TGTGCCAGCAGTTTACAACCCGCCTACGAGCAGTACTTC.

The CDR3 sequence is CSAGLLAGVIETQYF. The CDR3 nucleotides read TGCAGTGCGGGACTCCTAGCGGGAGTGATCGAGACCCAGTACTTC. J is TRBJ2-5 and V is TRBV20-1; 10 bases line up with TRBD2. V dropped 6 bases and J dropped 5; count of bases not matched to a gene: 12. Per the germline V gene, CDR1 is DFQATT and CDR2 is SNEGSKA (reference sequence). The CDR3 is 15 residues long.

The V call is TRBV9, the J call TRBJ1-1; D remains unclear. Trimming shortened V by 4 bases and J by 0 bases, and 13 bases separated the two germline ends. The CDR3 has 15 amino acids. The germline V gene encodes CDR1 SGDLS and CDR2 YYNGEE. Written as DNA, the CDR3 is TGTGCCAGCAGCTCGACTGATTTTATGAACACTGAAGCTTTCTTT. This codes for CASSSTDFMNTEAFF. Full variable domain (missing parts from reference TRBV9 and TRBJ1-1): DSGVTQTPKHLITATGQRVTLRCSPRSGDLSVYWYQQSLDQGLQFLIQYYNGEERAKGNILERFSAQQFPDLHSELNLSSLELGDSALYFCASSSTDFMNTEAFFGQGTRLTVV.

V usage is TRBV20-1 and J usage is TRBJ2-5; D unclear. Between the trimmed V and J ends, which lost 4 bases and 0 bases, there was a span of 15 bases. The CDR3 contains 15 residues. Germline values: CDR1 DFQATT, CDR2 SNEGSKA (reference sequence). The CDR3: CSANEASHHQETQYF. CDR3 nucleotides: TGCAGTGCTAATGAGGCCAGCCATCACCAAGAGACCCAGTACTTC.

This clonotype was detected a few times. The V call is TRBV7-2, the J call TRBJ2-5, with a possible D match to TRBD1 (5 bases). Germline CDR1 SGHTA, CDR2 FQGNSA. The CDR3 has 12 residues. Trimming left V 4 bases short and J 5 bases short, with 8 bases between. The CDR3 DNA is TGTGCCAGCAGCTCCAGGGTGGAGACCCAGTACTTC. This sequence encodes CASSSRVETQYF.

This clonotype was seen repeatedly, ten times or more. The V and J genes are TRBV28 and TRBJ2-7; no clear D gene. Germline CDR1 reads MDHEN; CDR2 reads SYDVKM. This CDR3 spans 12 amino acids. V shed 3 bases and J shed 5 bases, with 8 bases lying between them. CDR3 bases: TGTGCCAGCAGTTTCCCCCTGGACGAGCAGTACTTC. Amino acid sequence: CASSFPLDEQYF.

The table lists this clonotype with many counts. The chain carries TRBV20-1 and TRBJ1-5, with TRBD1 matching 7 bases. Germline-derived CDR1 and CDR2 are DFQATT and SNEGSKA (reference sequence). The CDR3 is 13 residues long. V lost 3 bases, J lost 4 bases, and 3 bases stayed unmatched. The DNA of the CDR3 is TGCAGTGCTAGCTGGACAGGTAATCAGCCCCAGCATTTT. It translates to CSASWTGNQPQHF.

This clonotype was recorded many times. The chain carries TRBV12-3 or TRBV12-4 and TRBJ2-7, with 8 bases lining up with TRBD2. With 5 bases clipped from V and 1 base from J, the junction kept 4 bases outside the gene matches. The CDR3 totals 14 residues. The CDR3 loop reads CASSTGGGSYEQYF. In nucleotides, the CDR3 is TGTGCCAGCAGTACGGGGGGGGGTTCCTACGAGCAGTACTTC.

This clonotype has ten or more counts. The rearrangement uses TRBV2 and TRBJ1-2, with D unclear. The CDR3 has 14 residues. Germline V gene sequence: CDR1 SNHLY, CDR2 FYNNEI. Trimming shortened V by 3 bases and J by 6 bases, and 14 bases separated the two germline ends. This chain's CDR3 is CASSEGRRLNGYTF. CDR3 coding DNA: TGTGCCAGCAGTGAGGGCAGGCGTCTAAATGGCTACACCTTC.

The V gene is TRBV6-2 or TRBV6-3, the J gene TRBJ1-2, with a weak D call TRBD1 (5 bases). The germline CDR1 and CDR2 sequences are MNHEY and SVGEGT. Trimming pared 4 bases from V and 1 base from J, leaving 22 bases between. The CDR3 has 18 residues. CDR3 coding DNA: TGTGCCAGCAGTTTCACTTATCATACGGGACGGATTAACTATGGCTACACCTTC. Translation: CASSFTYHTGRINYGYTF.

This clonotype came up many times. This CDR3 reads CASSGTEHRDPNQPQHF. CDR3 DNA sequence: TGTGCCAGCAGTGGAACCGAACACCGGGACCCAAATCAGCCCCAGCATTTT. The genes are TRBV6-1 and TRBJ1-5; a possible D gene is TRBD1 (5 bases). CDR1 and CDR2 from the germline V gene are MNHNS and SASEGT. The CDR3 contains 17 residues. V lost 4 bases and J 4 bases, leaving 20 bases between the germline ends.

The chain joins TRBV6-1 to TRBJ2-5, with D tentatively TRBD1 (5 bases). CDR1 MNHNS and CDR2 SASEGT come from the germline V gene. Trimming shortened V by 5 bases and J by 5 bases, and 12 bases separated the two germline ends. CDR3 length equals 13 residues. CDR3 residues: CASSPGFGETQYF. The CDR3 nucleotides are TGTGCCAGCAGTCCAGGGTTTGGCGAGACCCAGTACTTC.

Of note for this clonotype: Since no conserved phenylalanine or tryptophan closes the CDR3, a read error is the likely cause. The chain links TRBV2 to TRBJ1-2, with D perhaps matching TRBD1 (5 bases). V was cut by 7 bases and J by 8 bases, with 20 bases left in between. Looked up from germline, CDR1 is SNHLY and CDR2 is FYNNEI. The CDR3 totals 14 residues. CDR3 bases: TGTGCCAGCAAAGTCGGGGGGGGAGAAGTGGGCTACACCTTG. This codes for CASKVGGGEVGYTL.

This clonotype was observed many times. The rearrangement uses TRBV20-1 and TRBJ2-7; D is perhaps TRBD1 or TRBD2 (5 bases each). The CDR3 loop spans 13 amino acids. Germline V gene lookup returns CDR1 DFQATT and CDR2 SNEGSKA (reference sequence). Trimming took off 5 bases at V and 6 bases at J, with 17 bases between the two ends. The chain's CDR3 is CSASSGTLLEQYF. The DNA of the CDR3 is TGCAGTGCTTCTTCAGGGACCCTCCTCGAGCAGTACTTC.

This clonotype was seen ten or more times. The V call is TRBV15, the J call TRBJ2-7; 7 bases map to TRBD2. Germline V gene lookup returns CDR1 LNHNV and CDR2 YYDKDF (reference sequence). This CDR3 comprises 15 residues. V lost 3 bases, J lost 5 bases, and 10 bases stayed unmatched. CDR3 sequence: CATSSSRDYSDEQYF. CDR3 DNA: TGTGCCACCAGCAGTTCCCGGGACTATTCGGACGAGCAGTACTTC.

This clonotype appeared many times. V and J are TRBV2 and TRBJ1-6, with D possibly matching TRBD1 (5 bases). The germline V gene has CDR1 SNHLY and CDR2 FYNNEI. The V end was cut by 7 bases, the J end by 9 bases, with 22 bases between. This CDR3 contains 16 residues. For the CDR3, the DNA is TGTGCCAGCATGGGGGACGCCCACAGTCGGATTTCACCCCTCCACTTT. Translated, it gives CASMGDAHSRISPLHF.

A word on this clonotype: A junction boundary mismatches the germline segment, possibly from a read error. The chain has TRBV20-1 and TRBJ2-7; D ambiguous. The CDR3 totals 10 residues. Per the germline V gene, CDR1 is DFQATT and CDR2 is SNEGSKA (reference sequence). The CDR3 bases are TGCAGTGCCATGAGCAACGAGCAGTGCTTC. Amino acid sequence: CSAMSNEQCF.

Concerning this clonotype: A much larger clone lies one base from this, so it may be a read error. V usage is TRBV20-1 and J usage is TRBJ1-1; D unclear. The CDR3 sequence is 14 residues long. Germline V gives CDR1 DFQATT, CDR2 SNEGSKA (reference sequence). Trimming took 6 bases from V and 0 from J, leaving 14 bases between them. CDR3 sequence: CSAPVATVNTEAFF. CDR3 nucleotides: TGCAGTGCCCCCGTGGCAACCGTGAACACTGAAGCTTTCTTT.